The clone carrying this TCR beta chain has at least ten counts. The antigen is not known. This entry belongs to a study of early T cells in non-severe SARS-CoV-2 infection. Study information: Alpha and beta chains were unpaired, from unsorted whole-blood bulk RNA. Study-wide points: Anti-spike CD8 specificities were favored by VDJdb matching, whose results missed private and CD4 specificities.

The CDR3 length is 13 residues. Trimming left V 0 bases short and J 7 bases short, with 10 bases between. Germline V gene lookup returns CDR1 DFQATT and CDR2 SNEGSKA (reference sequence). In the library, individual cDNA molecules carried attached unique molecular identifiers. TCRdb reanalysed the 5' RACE reads using MiXCR and keeps one entry per CDR3 protein. The repertoire consists of roughly 68,000 distinct CDR3 sequences, with around 4.6% occurring once and the leading ten covering around 5.2%. This TCR was recovered from an adult who was a healthcare worker with PCR-confirmed SARS-CoV-2 infection or an uninfected control (not recorded which). V usage is TRBV20-1 and J usage is TRBJ1-5; D not certain. The source material was whole blood. The CDR3 here is CSARDQFGQPQHF. In nucleotides, the CDR3 is TGCAGTGCTAGAGATCAGTTCGGGCAGCCCCAGCATTTT.